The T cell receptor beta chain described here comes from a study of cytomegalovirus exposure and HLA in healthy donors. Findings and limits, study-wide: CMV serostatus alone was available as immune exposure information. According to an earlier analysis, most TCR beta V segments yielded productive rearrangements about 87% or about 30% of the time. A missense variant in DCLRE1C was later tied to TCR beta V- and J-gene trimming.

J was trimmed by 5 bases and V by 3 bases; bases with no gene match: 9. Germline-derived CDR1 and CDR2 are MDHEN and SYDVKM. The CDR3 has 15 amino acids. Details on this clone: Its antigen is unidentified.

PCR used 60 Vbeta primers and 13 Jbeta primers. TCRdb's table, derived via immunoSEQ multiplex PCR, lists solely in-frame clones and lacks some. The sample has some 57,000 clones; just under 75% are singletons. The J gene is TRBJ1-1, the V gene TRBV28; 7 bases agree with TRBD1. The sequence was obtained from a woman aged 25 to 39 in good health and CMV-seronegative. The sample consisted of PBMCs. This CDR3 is CASSFRTGPPTEAFF. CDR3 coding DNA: TGTGCCAGCAGTTTCAGGACAGGCCCGCCGACTGAAGCTTTCTTT.